A selection of T cell receptor beta chains follows, all from one sample in a study of STAT5B mutations in CD4+ large granular lymphocyte leukemia. Produced via immunoSEQ multiplex PCR; TCRdb's table is partial and in-frame only. Of around 33,000 clones listed, roughly 79% are singletons. Sequencing used CD4+ T cells from blood buffy coats. These receptor sequences come from a human donor in good health. Each CDR3 is given with its conserved first and last residue. The D gene is left open where the match is weak. Size tells how often a clone was seen (once, few, many) or the class of an expanded clone, and some rows leave it out.

J gene | D gene | V gene | clone size | CDR3 length | CDR3 protein | CDR3 DNA
TRBJ1-3 | . | TRBV4-3 | . | 16 | CASSQEKAGSGNTIYF | TGCGCCAGCAGCCAAGAAAAAGCGGGCTCTGGAAACACCATATATTTT
TRBJ1-4 | . | TRBV6-5 | . | 14 | CASSERQQGEKLFF | TGTGCCAGCAGCGAACGACAGCAGGGGGAAAAACTGTTTTTT
TRBJ1-2 | . | TRBV4-3 | . | 15 | CASSPRQDANYGYTF | TGCGCCAGCAGCCCTCGTCAGGACGCTAACTATGGCTACACCTTC
TRBJ2-2 | TRBD2 | TRBV29-1 | . | 16 | CSVSSGTKVNTGELFF | TGCAGCGTTAGTAGCGGGACGAAGGTAAACACCGGGGAGCTGTTTTTT
TRBJ2-7 | TRBD1 | TRBV11-2 | . | 13 | CASRRQGSDEQYF | TGTGCCAGCAGGCGACAGGGATCTGACGAGCAGTACTTC
TRBJ2-5 | TRBD2 | TRBV19 | . | 15 | CASSRMSSGEETQYF | TGTGCCAGTAGTCGAATGTCTAGCGGAGAAGAGACCCAGTACTTC
TRBJ2-1 | TRBD2 | TRBV4-3 | . | 18 | CASSQEMGLAGGGGEQFF | TGCGCCAGCAGCCAGGAAATGGGACTAGCGGGGGGGGGTGGTGAGCAGTTCTTC
TRBJ2-4 | . | TRBV28 | once | 16 | CASSLVGTTTKNIQYF | TGTGCCAGCAGTTTAGTTGGTACTACAACCAAAAACATTCAGTACTTC
TRBJ1-1 | . | TRBV5-4 | . | 13 | CASSEGMNTEAFF | TGTGCCAGCAGTGAGGGAATGAACACTGAAGCTTTCTTT
TRBJ2-1 | TRBD2 | TRBV28 | . | 20 | CASSPLRLAGGLWKHNEQFF | TGTGCCAGCAGCCCCCTGAGGCTAGCGGGAGGGCTGTGGAAACACAATGAGCAGTTCTTC
TRBJ2-6 | TRBD1 | TRBV7-6 | . | 18 | CASSLAGTGDSGANVLTF | TGTGCCAGCAGCTTAGCGGGGACAGGGGACTCTGGGGCCAACGTCCTGACTTTC
TRBJ2-7 | TRBD2 | TRBV6-5 | . | 14 | CASSHGTSGYEQYF | TGTGCCAGCAGTCATGGGACTAGCGGCTACGAGCAGTACTTC
TRBJ2-1 | . | TRBV11-3 | . | 14 | CASSLDPSYNEQFF | TGTGCCAGCAGCTTAGATCCCAGTTACAATGAGCAGTTCTTC
TRBJ2-3 | . | TRBV15 | . | 16 | CATSRAVAVSTDTQYF | TGTGCCACCAGCAGAGCTGTGGCGGTGAGCACAGATACGCAGTATTTT
TRBJ2-7 | . | TRBV9 | . | 11 | CASSAGYEQYF | TGTGCCAGCAGCGCTGGGTACGAGCAGTACTTC
TRBJ2-3 | . | TRBV27 | . | 14 | CASSSPGWTDTQYF | TGTGCCAGCAGCTCCCCCGGGTGGACAGATACGCAGTATTTT
TRBJ1-2 | . | TRBV10-1 | . | 13 | CASSLTGSLGYTF | TGCGCCAGCAGCTTAACCGGGAGTCTTGGCTACACCTTC
TRBJ1-2 | TRBD1 | TRBV6-5 | . | 15 | CASSYSPGGGYGYTF | TGTGCCAGCAGTTACTCGCCAGGGGGGGGCTATGGCTACACCTTC
TRBJ1-3 | . | TRBV15 | few | 17 | CATSRDVQGYSGNTIYF | TGTGCCACCAGCAGAGACGTTCAGGGTTACTCTGGAAACACCATATATTTT
TRBJ2-5 | . | TRBV28 | . | 13 | CASSTLYQETQYF | TGTGCCAGCAGTACACTGTACCAAGAGACCCAGTACTTC
TRBJ2-1 | TRBD2 | TRBV4-2 | . | 15 | CASSNPSGRTNEQFF | TGTGCCAGCAGTAACCCTAGCGGGAGGACCAATGAGCAGTTCTTC
TRBJ2-7 | . | TRBV19 | . | 14 | CASSIGGNSYEQYF | TGTGCCAGTAGTATCGGAGGCAACTCCTACGAGCAGTACTTC
TRBJ1-5 | . | TRBV9 | few | 15 | CASSVRADSNQPQHF | TGTGCCAGCAGCGTAAGGGCAGATAGCAATCAGCCCCAGCATTTT
TRBJ2-4 | TRBD1 | TRBV15 | . | 14 | CATTDRGIKNIQYF | TGTGCCACCACGGACAGGGGAATCAAAAACATTCAGTACTTC
TRBJ2-1 | TRBD2 | TRBV11-2 | . | 15 | CASSLGTSENNEQFF | TGTGCCAGCAGCCTCGGGACTAGCGAGAACAATGAGCAGTTCTTC
TRBJ1-2 | . | TRBV30 | . | 10 | CAWSPRPLTF | TGTGCCTGGAGTCCTAGGCCCCTAACCTTC
TRBJ1-2 | . | TRBV7-2 | few | 15 | CASSSQGQGLGGYTF | TGTGCCAGCAGCTCCCAAGGGCAGGGCTTAGGTGGCTACACCTTC
TRBJ2-7 | . | TRBV7-2 | . | 16 | CASSYSSTQGTYEQYF | TGTGCCAGCAGCTACTCGAGCACCCAAGGAACCTACGAGCAGTACTTC
TRBJ2-5 | . | TRBV7-2 | . | 13 | CASSPGGGEEQYF | TGTGCCAGCAGCCCAGGGGGGGGTGAGGAGCAGTACTTC
TRBJ1-2 | TRBD1 | TRBV28 | . | 16 | CASSLGQGVDNYGYTF | TGTGCCAGCAGTTTGGGACAGGGGGTGGACAACTATGGCTACACCTTC
TRBJ2-7 | . | TRBV28 | . | 12 | CATAEASYEQYF | TGTGCCACGGCGGAGGCCTCCTACGAGCAGTACTTC
TRBJ2-5 | . | TRBV30 | . | 13 | CAWTGPFQETQYF | TGTGCCTGGACTGGACCGTTCCAAGAGACCCAGTACTTC
TRBJ1-5 | . | TRBV7-2 | . | 14 | CASSLQASNQPQHF | TGTGCCAGCAGCTTGCAGGCAAGCAATCAGCCCCAGCATTTT
TRBJ2-7 | . | TRBV10-3 | . | 14 | CAISDLAQGNEQYF | TGTGCCATCAGTGACTTGGCGCAGGGGAACGAGCAGTACTTC
TRBJ1-3 | . | TRBV4-2 | . | 15 | CASSQDGRVRNTIYF | TGTGCCAGCAGCCAAGATGGCAGGGTCAGAAACACCATATATTTT
TRBJ2-3 | TRBD2 | TRBV5-1 | . | 16 | CASSLDLAGGMDTQYF | TGCGCCAGCAGCTTGGATCTAGCGGGAGGTATGGATACGCAGTATTTT
TRBJ2-1 | TRBD2 | TRBV7-2 | . | 16 | CASSLKVAGVSNEQFF | TGTGCCAGCAGCTTAAAGGTAGCGGGAGTATCAAATGAGCAGTTCTTC
TRBJ2-7 | TRBD2 | TRBV7-2 | . | 15 | CASSLSQAGTYEQYF | TGTGCCAGCAGCTTATCCCAAGCGGGAACCTACGAGCAGTACTTC
TRBJ1-1 | . | TRBV2 | . | 12 | CASTNIYREAFF | TGTGCCAGCACTAATATTTACAGGGAAGCTTTCTTT
TRBJ1-1 | . | TRBV28 | . | 13 | CASSFQGDTEAFF | TGTGCCAGCAGTTTTCAGGGAGACACTGAAGCTTTCTTT
TRBJ2-1 | . | TRBV11-2 | . | 16 | CASRSKRLGPYNEQFF | TGTGCCAGCAGATCCAAGCGGTTGGGCCCCTACAATGAGCAGTTCTTC
TRBJ2-7 | . | TRBV5-1 | . | 16 | CAIIYIRDAGSYEQYF | TGCGCCATCATTTATATACGGGACGCCGGCTCCTACGAGCAGTACTTC
TRBJ2-7 | . | TRBV2 | . | 15 | CASSPRDGPGEEQYF | TGTGCCAGCAGTCCCCGGGACGGCCCAGGAGAGGAGCAGTACTTC
TRBJ2-2 | . | TRBV7-6 | once | 14 | CASSLSQDTGELFF | TGTGCCAGCAGCTTATCTCAGGACACCGGGGAGCTGTTTTTT
TRBJ2-1 | TRBD2 | TRBV7-6 | few | 16 | CASSSRLARVSNEQFF | TGTGCCAGCAGCTCTCGACTAGCGAGGGTTTCCAATGAGCAGTTCTTC
TRBJ2-1 | . | TRBV9 | . | 17 | CASSHRTGSGAYNEQFF | TGTGCCAGCAGCCACCGAACTGGGTCGGGAGCTTACAATGAGCAGTTCTTC
TRBJ1-1 | . | TRBV18 | . | 13 | CASSPSMNTEAFF | TGTGCCAGCTCACCCTCGATGAACACTGAAGCTTTCTTT
TRBJ1-4 | TRBD1 | TRBV27 | . | 14 | CASSFAGGNEKLFF | TGTGCCAGCAGTTTCGCAGGGGGAAATGAAAAACTGTTTTTT
TRBJ2-3 | . | TRBV4-2 | . | 15 | CASSQYGASGDTQYF | TGTGCCAGCAGCCAGTACGGGGCGTCGGGAGATACGCAGTATTTT
TRBJ2-3 | . | TRBV7-8 | . | 13 | CASSYRDRLAQYF | TGTGCCAGCAGCTACCGGGACCGCCTCGCGCAGTATTTT
TRBJ2-1 | TRBD2 | TRBV28 | . | 16 | CASSMNSWGGDNEQFF | TGTGCCAGCAGTATGAATAGCTGGGGGGGAGATAATGAGCAGTTCTTC
TRBJ2-7 | . | TRBV30 | . | 12 | CAWDNQFYEQYF | TGTGCCTGGGACAACCAATTCTACGAGCAGTACTTC
TRBJ2-5 | . | TRBV5-1 | once | 15 | CASSSNTGSQETQYF | TGCGCCAGCAGCTCAAACACAGGGTCTCAAGAGACCCAGTACTTC
TRBJ1-5 | . | TRBV19 | . | 16 | CASSINSPGGGQPQHF | TGTGCCAGTAGTATTAATTCCCCCGGAGGAGGTCAGCCCCAGCATTTT
TRBJ1-5 | . | TRBV6-6 | . | 12 | CASSYGGQPQHF | TGTGCCAGCAGTTACGGGGGTCAGCCCCAGCATTTT
TRBJ2-4 | TRBD2 | TRBV10-3 | . | 21 | CAISEWDRGLAGFLAKNIQYF | TGTGCCATCAGTGAGTGGGACAGGGGACTAGCGGGGTTCCTAGCCAAAAACATTCAGTACTTC
TRBJ2-1 | . | TRBV19 | . | 15 | CASSIGGFSYNEQFF | TGTGCCAGTAGTATAGGGGGGTTCTCCTACAATGAGCAGTTCTTC
TRBJ1-2 | TRBD1 | TRBV7-2 | . | 16 | CASSLGQGNLNYGYTF | TGTGCCAGCAGCCTAGGACAGGGTAATTTGAACTATGGCTACACCTTC
TRBJ2-7 | TRBD1 | TRBV11-2 | . | 15 | CASSFTGQGAVRQYF | TGTGCCAGCAGTTTTACGGGACAGGGGGCAGTCCGGCAGTACTTC
TRBJ2-3 | . | TRBV19 | . | 13 | CASRPTGTDTQYF | TGTGCCAGTAGACCGACAGGCACAGATACGCAGTATTTT